These 29 T cell receptor beta chains were all obtained from the same sample, sequenced in a study of T cells in Graves' hyperthyroidism and ophthalmopathy. Regions amplified from RNA transcripts were the TCR beta CDR3 regions. A first-round RT-PCR of the TCR CDR3 used the HTBI primer set. TCRdb re-analysed the multiplex PCR reads in MiXCR, keeping a single row per CDR3 protein. Counted here are roughly 24,000 distinct CDR3 sequences, around 40% occurring once; the ten biggest clones make up 10%. The sample taken for sequencing was blood. The receptors shown here come from a woman in her twenties or thirties with Graves' hyperthyroidism.

By its share, this clonotype is medium-sized. CDR3 coding DNA: TGCAGCTTCTCAGGGGGGGGCAATCAGCCCCAGCATTTT. Amino acids: CSFSGGGNQPQHF. The chain links TRBV29-1 to TRBJ1-5; 7 bases are shared with TRBD1. V gave up 8 bases and J gave up 2 bases; unmatched junction bases: 6. The CDR3 is 13 amino acids. CDR1 and CDR2 from the germline V gene are SQVTM and ANQGSEA.

At least ten counts were recorded for this clonotype. The gene calls are TRBV5-8 and TRBJ2-5; D is ambiguous. Germline CDR1 SGHTS, CDR2 YDEGEE. Trimming took off 0 bases at V and 4 bases at J, with 7 bases between the two ends. The CDR3 has 13 residues. The DNA of the CDR3 is TGTGCCAGCAGCTTGGGTGGGATAGAGACCCAGTACTTC. This sequence encodes CASSLGGIETQYF.

This clonotype was counted ten times or more. The genes are TRBV6-5 and TRBJ2-7; D might be TRBD1 (6 bases). Between the trimmed V and J ends, which lost 1 base and 0 bases, there was a span of 7 bases. Looked up from germline, CDR1 is MNHEY and CDR2 is SVGAGI. The CDR3 runs 14 residues. The CDR3 loop is CASSYYRASYEQYF. The DNA for the CDR3 is TGTGCCAGCAGTTACTACAGGGCCTCCTACGAGCAGTACTTC.

The count of this clonotype is one. The chain joins TRBV5-6 to TRBJ2-1; D assignment may be TRBD1 or TRBD2 (5 bases each). Germline assignment: CDR1 SGHDT and CDR2 YYEEEE. The CDR3 is 11 amino acids. The V end lost 3 bases, the J end lost 14 bases, and 12 bases lay between the germline ends. The CDR3 bases are TGTGCCAGCAGCTCTGAGTGGGGGAAGTTCTTC. Its translation is CASSSEWGKFF.

For this clonotype: Its ends do not fully match the called genes, so a read error is possible. V gene TRBV11-2 combines with J gene TRBJ2-1; possibly TRBD2 for D (5 bases). Germline CDR1 is SGHAT and CDR2 is FQNNGV. This CDR3 comprises 13 residues. In nucleotides, the CDR3 is TGTGTCAGCAGCGCATATCGGGGCAATGAGCAGTTCTTC. This sequence encodes CVSSAYRGNEQFF.

In its sample, this clonotype was seen many times. The chain carries TRBV29-1 and TRBJ2-5; D might be TRBD1 (6 bases). This CDR3 contains 13 residues. Germline CDR1 and CDR2: SQVTM and ANQGSEA. Trimming removed 4 bases at V and 6 bases at J, with 15 bases between. The CDR3 loop reads CSVAGQGKKTQYF. CDR3 coding DNA: TGCAGCGTTGCTGGTCAGGGGAAAAAGACCCAGTACTTC.

This CDR3 is CSASPTDTQYF. In DNA, the CDR3 is TGCAGTGCTAGTCCAACAGATACGCAGTATTTT. The chain joins TRBV20-1 to TRBJ2-3; D call uncertain. V shed 3 bases and J shed 3 bases, with 4 bases lying between them. CDR3 length: 11 residues. CDR1 is DFQATT and CDR2 is SNEGSKA in the germline V gene (reference sequence).

V gene TRBV18 combines with J gene TRBJ1-2, with a weak D call TRBD1 (5 bases). Trimming removed 6 bases from V and 8 bases from J, with 19 bases in between. CDR1 and CDR2 (germline): KGHSH, LQKENI. The CDR3 is 14 residues long. CDR3 loop: CASSTWGPLGGYTF. The CDR3 DNA follows: TGTGCCAGCTCCACCTGGGGCCCTCTGGGGGGCTACACCTTC. Combining the CDR3 with reference TRBV18 and TRBJ1-2 gives the whole variable domain NAGVMQNPRHLVRRRGQEARLRCSPMKGHSHVYWYRQLPEEGLKFMVYLQKENIIDESGMPKERFSAEFPKEGPSILRIQQVVRGDSAAYFCASSTWGPLGGYTFGSGTRLTVV.

This clonotype is judged medium-sized. This chain uses TRBV7-8 with TRBJ2-7, with no clear D. The V end was cut by 10 bases, the J end by 3 bases, with 16 bases between. CDR3 size: 13 residues. Germline V gene data show CDR1 as SGHVS and CDR2 as FQNEAQ. CDR3 DNA sequence: TGTGCCATCCTCCTCCCCCCTAACTACGAGCAGTACTTC. Its protein product is CAILLPPNYEQYF.

J is TRBJ2-5 and V is TRBV12-3 or TRBV12-4; D may be TRBD1 (6 bases). This CDR3 is 15 amino acids long. Between the trimmed V and J ends, which lost 8 bases and 8 bases, there was a span of 24 bases. In DNA, the CDR3 is TGTGCCAGCGGTCCCTCCGGGGACACTCCCGGTACCCAGTACTTC. Its translation: CASGPSGDTPGTQYF.

V is TRBV18 and J is TRBJ2-7, with 10 nucleotides matching TRBD1. This CDR3 contains 14 residues. CDR1 is KGHSH and CDR2 is LQKENI in the germline V gene. Trimming took 6 bases from V and 2 from J; bases not matched to a gene: 4. The CDR3 nucleotides read TGTGCCAGCTCCGGACAGGGGGAAACCTACGAGCAGTACTTC. Translation gives CASSGQGETYEQYF. Using reference TRBV18 and TRBJ2-7 for the parts outside the CDR3, the full variable domain is NAGVMQNPRHLVRRRGQEARLRCSPMKGHSHVYWYRQLPEEGLKFMVYLQKENIIDESGMPKERFSAEFPKEGPSILRIQQVVRGDSAAYFCASSGQGETYEQYFGPGTRLTVT.

This clonotype was detected many times. The V gene is TRBV7-9, the J gene TRBJ1-5, with TRBD1 as a possible D gene (5 bases). The V end lost 5 bases, the J end lost 6 bases, and 14 bases lay between the germline ends. This CDR3 has 14 residues. Germline-derived CDR1 and CDR2 are SEHNR and FQNEAQ (reference sequence). This CDR3 is CASSPSGTLQPQHF. CDR3 sequence (DNA): TGTGCCAGCAGCCCATCCGGGACTCTTCAGCCCCAGCATTTT.

This clonotype was seen ten or more times. The chain recombines TRBV28 with TRBJ1-1, with 9 bases that match TRBD1. The CDR3 sequence is 15 residues long. Germline CDR1 and CDR2: MDHEN and SYDVKM. This chain's CDR3 is CVAPWGQGTNTEAFF. The CDR3 nucleotides read TGTGTCGCCCCATGGGGACAGGGTACGAACACTGAAGCTTTCTTT.

This clonotype occurred many times. The gene calls are TRBV11-2 and TRBJ2-5; possibly TRBD2 for D (6 bases). V was shortened by 4 bases and J by 11 bases, with 14 bases between the two germline ends. Germline values: CDR1 SGHAT, CDR2 FQNNGV. The CDR3 contains 12 residues. The CDR3 region has the DNA TGTGCCAGCAGCTCCCCCGGGGGTTTGCAGTACTTC. Its translation: CASSSPGGLQYF.

The V gene is TRBV20-1, the J gene TRBJ2-7; no definite D call. The CDR3 runs 9 residues. V lost 4 bases, J lost 8 bases, and 6 bases lay in between. Germline-derived CDR1 and CDR2 are DFQATT and SNEGSKA (reference sequence). CDR3 sequence reads: CSAIGQQYF. The CDR3 DNA sequence: TGCAGTGCTATTGGGCAGCAGTACTTC.

The CDR3 sequence: CSAMPPSGRYEQYF. The DNA of the CDR3 is TGCAGTGCTATGCCACCTAGCGGGAGGTACGAGCAGTACTTC. The chain recombines TRBV20-1 with TRBJ2-7, with 11 bases aligning to TRBD2. After removal of 4 bases from V and 4 bases from J, the junction contained 6 bases not matched to a gene. Germline values: CDR1 DFQATT, CDR2 SNEGSKA (reference sequence). The CDR3 covers 14 residues.

The chain uses TRBV7-9 and TRBJ2-7; D possibly corresponds to TRBD1 (6 bases). Germline V gene data show CDR1 as SEHNR and CDR2 as FQNEAQ (reference sequence). The CDR3 loop spans 12 amino acids. Between the trimmed V and J ends, which lost 5 bases and 4 bases, there was a span of 9 bases. The CDR3 spells CASSPRGYEQYF. In nucleotides, the CDR3 is TGTGCCAGCAGCCCCAGGGGATACGAGCAGTACTTC.

By proportion, this clonotype is medium-sized. The chain joins TRBV29-1 to TRBJ2-1; 14 nucleotides align to TRBD2. Germline V CDR1 and CDR2: SQVTM, ANQGSEA. The CDR3 contains 16 residues. V lost 6 bases and J lost 9; bases outside the gene matches: 13. CDR3 nucleotide sequence: TGCAGCGTCGACGGGACTAGCGGGAGTGTTTACGGTGAGCAGTTCTTC. It is translated as CSVDGTSGSVYGEQFF.

The CDR3 DNA sequence: TGTGCCAGTAGTATTAGAGAGACCCAGTACTTC. It translates to CASSIRETQYF. The rearrangement joins TRBV19 to TRBJ2-5; D ambiguous. Germline V gene lookup returns CDR1 LNHDA and CDR2 SQIVND (reference sequence). Trimming took 3 bases from V and 4 from J, leaving 3 bases between them. The CDR3 has 11 residues.

This chain joins TRBV10-3 and TRBJ2-3, with D possibly TRBD2 on 5 matching bases. Trimming removed 2 bases from V and 5 bases from J, with 11 bases in between. Germline V gene sequence: CDR1 ENHRY, CDR2 SYGVKD. This CDR3 is 14 amino acids long. The CDR3 is CAISEVGAGDTQYF. The CDR3 coding sequence is TGTGCCATCAGTGAGGTGGGAGCAGGAGATACGCAGTATTTT.

The chain recombines TRBV9 with TRBJ1-4; D is uncertain. There are 14 residues in the CDR3. CDR1 SGDLS and CDR2 YYNGEE come from the germline V gene. Between the trimmed V and J ends, which lost 2 bases and 7 bases, there was a span of 12 bases. The CDR3 loop reads CASSVDTNGEKLFF. CDR3 bases: TGTGCCAGCAGCGTCGACACAAATGGTGAAAAACTGTTTTTT.

This clonotype was observed at least ten times. The genes are TRBV5-1 and TRBJ1-4, with 8 nucleotides matching TRBD1. The CDR3 sequence is 15 residues long. The V and J ends lost 4 bases and 5 bases, in that order; junction bases with no gene match: 7. CDR1 and CDR2 from the germline V gene are SGHRS and YFSETQ. CDR3 region: CASSGPGQANEKLFF. Written as DNA, the CDR3 is TGCGCCAGCAGCGGACCGGGACAGGCGAATGAAAAACTGTTTTTT. The complete variable domain, with remaining parts taken from reference TRBV5-1 and TRBJ1-4, reads KAGVTQTPRYLIKTRGQQVTLSCSPISGHRSVSWYQQTPGQGLQFLFEYFSETQRNKGNFPGRFSGRQFSNSRSEMNVSTLELGDSALYLCASSGPGQANEKLFFGSGTQLSVL.

Notes on this clonotype: The CDR3 does not end in the conserved phenylalanine or tryptophan, so this is likely a read error. The DNA is left out, because the CDR3 cannot be placed on it with certainty; the CDR3 is given as TCRdb lists it. The gene calls are TRBV5-2 and TRBJ2-6. TRBV5-2 is noted as a pseudogene. The length of the CDR3 is 13 amino acids, counting both ends. The CDR3 protein is CASNPTGANVLTS.

Here the CDR3 reads CASSLARTASGYTF. The CDR3 DNA reads TGTGCCAGCAGCTTAGCGAGGACAGCGAGTGGCTACACCTTC. This chain uses TRBV7-8 with TRBJ1-2, with D perhaps TRBD1 (6 bases). The germline CDR1 and CDR2 sequences are SGHVS and FQNEAQ. This CDR3 contains 14 residues. Deletions cut 0 bases from V and 7 bases from J, with 12 bases between.

In the case of this clonotype: In this CDR3 the conserved last residue, phenylalanine or tryptophan, is missing, so a read error is likely. J is TRBJ1-2 and V is TRBV6-1; D perhaps matches TRBD1 (5 bases). The V and J ends lost 7 bases and 6 bases respectively, with 15 bases between them. This CDR3 region has 13 residues. Germline values: CDR1 MNHNS, CDR2 SASEGT. CDR3 nucleotide sequence: TGTGCCAGCACCGGTGGGACCGTACATGGCTACACCCTC. This translates into CASTGGTVHGYTL.

This clonotype has at least ten counts. An end of the junction differs from the germline gene, which may be a read error. This sequence joins TRBV6-1 and TRBJ2-1; 10 bases align to TRBD1. Germline-derived CDR1 and CDR2 are MNHNS and SASEGT. The CDR3 has 16 residues. The CDR3 here is CASSDSRTGGYSEQFF. CDR3 DNA: TGTGCCAGCAGTGACTCTCGGACAGGGGGTTACAGTGAGCAGTTCTTC.

A few counts support this clonotype. The chain joins TRBV29-1 to TRBJ2-7; D is undetermined. From germline, CDR1 is SQVTM and CDR2 ANQGSEA. The CDR3 totals 15 residues. The germline V and J ends were trimmed by 4 bases and 0 bases, with 16 bases remaining between them. This CDR3 is CSVASVVGRSYEQYF. In nucleotides, the CDR3 is TGCAGCGTTGCCTCGGTGGTGGGCCGCTCCTACGAGCAGTACTTC.

This clonotype ranks as medium-sized. The chain employs TRBV10-3 and TRBJ2-5; D is ambiguous. Between the trimmed V and J ends, which lost 2 bases and 2 bases, there was a span of 9 bases. Germline CDR1 and CDR2: ENHRY and SYGVKD. The CDR3 is made up of 14 amino acids. In DNA, the CDR3 is TGTGCCATCAGTGAGGCTATACAACAAGAGACCCAGTACTTC. Protein product: CAISEAIQQETQYF.

The chain recombines TRBV10-3 with TRBJ2-1; TRBD2 agrees at 9 bases. CDR1 is ENHRY and CDR2 is SYGVKD in the germline V gene. The CDR3 loop spans 16 amino acids. CDR3 sequence: CASLGRGSGSVNEQFF. The CDR3 coding sequence is TGTGCATCCTTAGGGCGGGGTAGCGGGAGTGTTAATGAGCAGTTCTTC.